The text below deals with one TCR beta chain. These data are taken from a study of blood T cell repertoires in COVID-19. Study-wide context: The cDNA or gDNA used as material had been derived from T cells, B-cell-depleted T cells, or PBMCs.

V was clipped by 5 bases and J by 6 bases, with 14 bases between them. Germline values: CDR1 LNHDA, CDR2 SQIVND (reference sequence). This CDR3 is built from 14 residues. Clones were read by immunoSEQ multiplex PCR, and TCRdb kept only the in-frame ones, dropping some. The repertoire consists of 130,000 or so clones, with approximately 83% occurring once and the leading ten covering around 18%. The sample comprised peripheral blood. This sequence originates from a woman in her 50s who had recovered from COVID-19. The rearrangement joins TRBV19 to TRBJ1-5, with a weak D call TRBD1 (5 bases). CDR3 nucleotides: TGTGCCAGTAGTTTCACAGGTTTGGGTCAGCCCCAGCATTTT. It specifies CASSFTGLGQPQHF. Together with reference TRBV19 and TRBJ1-5, the CDR3 gives the full variable domain: DGGITQSPKYLFRKEGQNVTLSCEQNLNHDAMYWYRQDPGQGLRLIYYSQIVNDFQKGDIAEGYSVSREKKESFPLTVTSAQKNPTAFYLCASSFTGLGQPQHFGDGTRLSIL.